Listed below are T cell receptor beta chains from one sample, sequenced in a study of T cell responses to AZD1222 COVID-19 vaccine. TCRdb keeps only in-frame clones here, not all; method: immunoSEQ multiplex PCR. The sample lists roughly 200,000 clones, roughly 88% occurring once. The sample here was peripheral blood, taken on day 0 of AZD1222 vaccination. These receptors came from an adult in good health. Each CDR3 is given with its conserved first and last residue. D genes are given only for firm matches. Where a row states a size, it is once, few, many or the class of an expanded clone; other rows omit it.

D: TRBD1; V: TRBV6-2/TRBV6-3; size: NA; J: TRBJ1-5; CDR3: CASSFTPDRRFQPQHF; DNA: TGTGCCAGCAGTTTTACCCCGGACAGGCGGTTTCAGCCCCAGCATTTT
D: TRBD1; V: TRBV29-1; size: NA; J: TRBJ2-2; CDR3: CSADRVGPGELFF; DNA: TGCAGCGCTGACAGGGTAGGGCCCGGGGAGCTGTTTTTT
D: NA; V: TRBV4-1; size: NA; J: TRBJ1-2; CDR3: CASSLYDSPNYGYTF; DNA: TGCGCCAGCAGCCTTTACGACAGTCCTAACTATGGCTACACCTTC
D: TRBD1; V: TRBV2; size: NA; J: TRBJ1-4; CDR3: CASRTGFREKLFF; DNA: TGTGCCAGCAGGACAGGGTTTCGTGAAAAACTGTTTTTT
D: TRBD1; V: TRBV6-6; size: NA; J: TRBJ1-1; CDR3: CASSLGQPNTEAFF; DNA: TGTGCCAGCAGCCTGGGACAGCCGAACACTGAAGCTTTCTTT
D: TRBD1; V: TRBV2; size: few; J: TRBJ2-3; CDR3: CASRLGTDHIDTQYF; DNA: TGTGCCAGCAGGCTCGGGACAGACCACATAGATACGCAGTATTTT
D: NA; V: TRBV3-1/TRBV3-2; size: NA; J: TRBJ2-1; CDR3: CASSPTSGNEQFF; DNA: TGTGCCAGCAGCCCTACGTCGGGAAATGAGCAGTTCTTC
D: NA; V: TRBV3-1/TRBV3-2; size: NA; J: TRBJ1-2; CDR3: CASSQVGGMKSVGYTF; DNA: TGTGCCAGCAGCCAAGTTGGGGGAATGAAGTCAGTCGGCTACACCTTC
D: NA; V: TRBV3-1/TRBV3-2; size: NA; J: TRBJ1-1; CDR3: CASSQGRGTEAFF; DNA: TGTGCCAGCAGCCAAGGCAGGGGCACTGAAGCTTTCTTT
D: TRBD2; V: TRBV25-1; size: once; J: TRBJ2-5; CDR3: CASRGEGRRETQYF; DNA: TGTGCCAGCAGGGGGGAGGGGCGCCGGGAGACCCAGTACTTC
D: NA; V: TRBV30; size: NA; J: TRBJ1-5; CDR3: CAWRGPSDNQPQHF; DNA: TGTGCCTGGAGGGGGCCATCGGATAATCAGCCCCAGCATTTT
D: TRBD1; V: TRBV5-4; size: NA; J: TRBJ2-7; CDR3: CASSGGQGSSYEQYF; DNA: TGTGCCAGCAGCGGCGGACAGGGGAGCTCCTACGAGCAGTACTTC
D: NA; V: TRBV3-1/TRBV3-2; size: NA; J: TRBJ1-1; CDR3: CASSQVGGATEAFF; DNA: TGTGCCAGCAGCCAAGTAGGAGGGGCCACTGAAGCTTTCTTT
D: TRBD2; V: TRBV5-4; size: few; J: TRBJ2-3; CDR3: CASSSPPALAGPDTQYF; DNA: TGTGCCAGCAGCTCGCCTCCGGCACTAGCGGGTCCTGACACGCAGTATTTT
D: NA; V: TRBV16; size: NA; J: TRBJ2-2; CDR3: CASSPHNRSPNTGELFF; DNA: TGTGCCAGCAGCCCACACAATAGGTCACCGAACACCGGGGAGCTGTTTTTT
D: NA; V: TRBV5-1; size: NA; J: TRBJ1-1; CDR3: CASSLVTRVAKESTEAFF; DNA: TGCGCCAGCAGCTTGGTGACGAGGGTGGCAAAGGAGAGTACTGAAGCTTTCTTT
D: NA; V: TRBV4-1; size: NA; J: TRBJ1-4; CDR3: CASSQVVQPGNEKLFF; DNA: TGCGCCAGCAGCCAAGTTGTACAGCCCGGTAATGAAAAACTGTTTTTT
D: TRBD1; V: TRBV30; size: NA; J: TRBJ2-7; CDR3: CAWSAPGTGAYEQYF; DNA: TGTGCCTGGAGTGCTCCCGGGACAGGGGCCTACGAGCAGTACTTC
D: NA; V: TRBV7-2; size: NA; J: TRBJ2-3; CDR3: CASSLDWGSTDTQYF; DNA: TGTGCCAGCAGCTTAGACTGGGGCAGTACAGATACGCAGTATTTT
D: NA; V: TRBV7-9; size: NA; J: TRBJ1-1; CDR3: CASSLAKAGNTEAFF; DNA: TGTGCCAGCAGCTTAGCAAAGGCAGGGAACACTGAAGCTTTCTTT
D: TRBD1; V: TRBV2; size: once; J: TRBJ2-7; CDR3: CASKLGDRVHEQYF; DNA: TGTGCCAGCAAATTGGGAGACAGGGTCCACGAGCAGTACTTC
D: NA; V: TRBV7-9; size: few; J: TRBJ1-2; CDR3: CASSFSLPGGIGTF; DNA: TGTGCCAGCAGCTTTAGTTTGCCGGGAGGGATCGGCACCTTC
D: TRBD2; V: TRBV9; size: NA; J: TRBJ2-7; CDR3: CASGPGLASYEQYF; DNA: TGTGCCAGCGGTCCGGGACTAGCGTCCTACGAGCAGTACTTC
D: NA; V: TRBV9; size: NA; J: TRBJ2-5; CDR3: CASSPVGGKTQYF; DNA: TGTGCCAGCAGCCCAGTTGGGGGGAAGACCCAGTACTTC
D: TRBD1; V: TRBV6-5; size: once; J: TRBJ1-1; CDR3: CASSRTGTAYTEAFF; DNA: TGTGCCAGCAGTCGGACAGGGACGGCGTACACTGAAGCTTTCTTT
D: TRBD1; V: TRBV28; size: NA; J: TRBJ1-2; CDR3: CASSLIQGAYGYTF; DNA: TGTGCCAGCAGTTTAATCCAGGGGGCGTATGGCTACACCTTC
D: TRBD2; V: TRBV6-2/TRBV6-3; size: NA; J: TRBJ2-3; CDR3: CASSYSTASGGTDTQYF; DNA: TGTGCCAGCAGTTACTCGACCGCTAGCGGGGGGACAGATACGCAGTATTTT
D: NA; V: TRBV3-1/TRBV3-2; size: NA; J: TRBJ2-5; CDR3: CASSTGWETQYF; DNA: TGTGCCAGCAGCACAGGGTGGGAGACCCAGTACTTC
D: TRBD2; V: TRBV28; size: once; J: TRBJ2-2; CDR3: CASRTSGGTGELFF; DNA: TGTGCCAGCAGGACTAGCGGGGGCACCGGGGAGCTGTTTTTT
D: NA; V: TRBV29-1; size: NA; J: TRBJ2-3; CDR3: CSVDRGITDTQYF; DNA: TGCAGCGTTGATCGCGGGATCACAGATACGCAGTATTTT
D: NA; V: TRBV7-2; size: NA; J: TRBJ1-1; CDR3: CASSEGQNTEAFF; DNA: TGTGCCAGCAGTGAGGGACAGAACACTGAAGCTTTCTTT
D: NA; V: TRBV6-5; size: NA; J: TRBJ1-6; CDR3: CATSYWGSSYNSPLHF; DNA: TGTGCCACCAGTTACTGGGGAAGCTCCTATAATTCACCCCTCCACTTT
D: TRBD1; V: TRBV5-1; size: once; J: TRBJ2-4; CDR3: CASSLEGQGVTKNIQYF; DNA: TGCGCCAGCAGCTTAGAGGGACAGGGGGTGACCAAAAACATTCAGTACTTC
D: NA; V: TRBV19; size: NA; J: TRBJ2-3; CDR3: CASSIAGAGADTQYF; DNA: TGTGCCAGTAGTATTGCGGGGGCTGGGGCAGATACGCAGTATTTT
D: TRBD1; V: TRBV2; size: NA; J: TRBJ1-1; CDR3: CASSEALTGVNTEAFF; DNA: TGTGCCAGCAGTGAAGCCCTGACAGGGGTGAACACTGAAGCTTTCTTT
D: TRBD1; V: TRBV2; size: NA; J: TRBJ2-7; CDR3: CASSGQGDEQYF; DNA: TGTGCCAGCAGTGGACAGGGGGACGAGCAGTACTTC
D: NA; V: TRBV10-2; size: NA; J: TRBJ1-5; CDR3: CASSEALGGNQPQHF; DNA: TGCGCCAGCTCGGAGGCCTTAGGAGGAAATCAGCCCCAGCATTTT
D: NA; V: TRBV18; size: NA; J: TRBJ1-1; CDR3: CASSPSDTEAFF; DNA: TGTGCCAGCTCACCATCGGACACTGAAGCTTTCTTT
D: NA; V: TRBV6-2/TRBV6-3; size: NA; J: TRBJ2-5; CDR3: CASSYLGLETQYF; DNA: TGTGCCAGCAGTTACCTGGGCTTGGAGACCCAGTACTTC
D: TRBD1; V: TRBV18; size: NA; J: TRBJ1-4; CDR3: CASSPSNQGASEKLFF; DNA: TGTGCCAGCTCACCGTCTAATCAGGGGGCAAGTGAAAAACTGTTTTTT
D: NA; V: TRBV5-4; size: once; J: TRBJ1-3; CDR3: CASSLRGANTIYF; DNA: TGTGCCAGCAGCTTGCGGGGGGCAAACACCATATATTTT
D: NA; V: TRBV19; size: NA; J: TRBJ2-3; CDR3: CASSIDTEYTDTQYF; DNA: TGTGCCAGTAGTATAGATACAGAGTACACAGATACGCAGTATTTT
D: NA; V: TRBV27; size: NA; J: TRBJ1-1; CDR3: CASSLSRINGEAFF; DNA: TGTGCCAGCAGTTTATCCAGGATAAACGGTGAAGCTTTCTTT
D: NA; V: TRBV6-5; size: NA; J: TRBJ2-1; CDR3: CASSTGGPGGEQFF; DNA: TGTGCCAGCAGTACCGGGGGGCCAGGAGGTGAGCAGTTCTTC
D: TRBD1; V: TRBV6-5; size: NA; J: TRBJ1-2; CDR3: CASSYSTGGNYGYTF; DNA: TGTGCCAGCAGTTACTCGACAGGGGGGAACTATGGCTACACCTTC
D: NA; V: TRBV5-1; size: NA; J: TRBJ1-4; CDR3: CASSLTGEKLFF; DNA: TGCGCCAGCAGCTTGACAGGGGAAAAACTGTTTTTT
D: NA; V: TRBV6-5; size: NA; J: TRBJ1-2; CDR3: CATLDPIPMGYTF; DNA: TGTGCCACCCTAGATCCTATCCCGATGGGCTACACCTTC
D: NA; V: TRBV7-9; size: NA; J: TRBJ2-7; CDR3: CASSLRTDPYEQYF; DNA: TGTGCCAGCAGCCTGAGGACCGACCCCTACGAGCAGTACTTC
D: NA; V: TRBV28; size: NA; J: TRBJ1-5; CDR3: CASSLPPLGGNQPQHF; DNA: TGTGCCAGCAGTTTACCCCCATTGGGGGGAAATCAGCCCCAGCATTTT
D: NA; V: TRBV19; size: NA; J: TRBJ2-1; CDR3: CASSLFNEQFF; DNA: TGTGCCAGTAGCCTATTCAATGAGCAGTTCTTC
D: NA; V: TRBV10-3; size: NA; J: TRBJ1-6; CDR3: CAISEGGGGSYNSPLHF; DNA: TGTGCCATCAGTGAAGGGGGGGGTGGCTCCTATAATTCACCCCTCCACTTT
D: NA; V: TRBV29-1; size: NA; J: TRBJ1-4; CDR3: CSVEDRQASGEKLFF; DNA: TGCAGCGTTGAAGATCGCCAGGCGTCGGGGGAAAAACTGTTTTTT
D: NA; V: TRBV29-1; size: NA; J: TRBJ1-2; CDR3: CSVRREGYGYTF; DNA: TGCAGCGTCCGGCGGGAGGGATATGGCTACACCTTC
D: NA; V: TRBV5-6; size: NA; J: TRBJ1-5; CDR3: CASSFGDNQPQHF; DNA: TGTGCCAGCAGCTTTGGGGACAATCAGCCCCAGCATTTT
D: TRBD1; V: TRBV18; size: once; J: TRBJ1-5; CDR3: CASSTGGGNQPQHF; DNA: TGTGCCAGCTCGACAGGGGGCGGCAATCAGCCCCAGCATTTT